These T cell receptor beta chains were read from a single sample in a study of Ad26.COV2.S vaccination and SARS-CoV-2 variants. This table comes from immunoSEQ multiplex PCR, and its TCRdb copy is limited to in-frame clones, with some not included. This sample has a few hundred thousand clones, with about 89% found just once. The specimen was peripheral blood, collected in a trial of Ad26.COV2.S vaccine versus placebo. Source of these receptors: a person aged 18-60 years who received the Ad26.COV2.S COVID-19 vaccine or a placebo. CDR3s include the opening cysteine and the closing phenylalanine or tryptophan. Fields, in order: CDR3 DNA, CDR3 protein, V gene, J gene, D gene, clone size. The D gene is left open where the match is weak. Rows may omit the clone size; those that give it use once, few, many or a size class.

DNA: TGCGCCAGCAGCAACGGACAGGGTCTTGAAGCTTTCTTT
CDR3: CASSNGQGLEAFF
V: TRBV5-1
J: TRBJ1-1
D: TRBD1
size: .

DNA: TGTGCCAGCAGCCAATTTCCTTCTAGGGACAATGAGCAGTTCTTC
CDR3: CASSQFPSRDNEQFF
V: TRBV14
J: TRBJ2-1
D: .
size: .

DNA: TGTGCCAGCAGCTCGACAGGGGGACGTAGGGACACTGAAGCTTTCTTT
CDR3: CASSSTGGRRDTEAFF
V: TRBV5-4
J: TRBJ1-1
D: TRBD1
size: .

DNA: TGTGCCAGCAGCTTACAGGGGATCGACGAGCAGTACTTC
CDR3: CASSLQGIDEQYF
V: TRBV7-9
J: TRBJ2-7
D: .
size: .

DNA: TGTGCCAGCAGCTCACCGGGAGTCTACAATGAGCAGTTCTTC
CDR3: CASSSPGVYNEQFF
V: TRBV5-4
J: TRBJ2-1
D: .
size: few

DNA: TGTGCCAGCAGCTCAACAACTAATTCACCCCTCCACTTT
CDR3: CASSSTTNSPLHF
V: TRBV11-2
J: TRBJ1-6
D: .
size: .

DNA: TGTGCCATCAGTGGGGCGGGGGCGGGTTACGAGCAGTACTTC
CDR3: CAISGAGAGYEQYF
V: TRBV10-3
J: TRBJ2-7
D: .
size: .

DNA: TGTGCCAGCAGCTTAGCACCCAGCGGGAACCTCGAGCAGTACTTC
CDR3: CASSLAPSGNLEQYF
V: TRBV7-8
J: TRBJ2-7
D: TRBD2
size: .

DNA: TGTGCCAGCAGGTCTAGGGGGGGACTCAGCAATCAGCCCCAGCATTTT
CDR3: CASRSRGGLSNQPQHF
V: TRBV2
J: TRBJ1-5
D: .
size: .

DNA: TGTGCCAGCAGCCAAGAGGGGGGGTTAGTGCCCCAGCATTTT
CDR3: CASSQEGGLVPQHF
V: TRBV3-1/TRBV3-2
J: TRBJ1-5
D: .
size: .

DNA: TGTGCCAGCAGCATCGTCTCGGCGGGCGAGCAGTACTTC
CDR3: CASSIVSAGEQYF
V: TRBV5-4
J: TRBJ2-7
D: .
size: .

DNA: TGTGCCAGCAGTTACGGCGGGAGGATCAACGAGCAGTACTTC
CDR3: CASSYGGRINEQYF
V: TRBV27
J: TRBJ2-7
D: TRBD2
size: .

DNA: TGTGCCAGCAGCCCCGGCGGCCCGGTTTCACCCCTCCACTTT
CDR3: CASSPGGPVSPLHF
V: TRBV14
J: TRBJ1-6
D: .
size: few